This T cell receptor beta chain derives from a study of identical twins. TCRdb passed the 5' RACE reads through MiXCR, listing each CDR3 protein once. Found here are nearly 900,000 distinct CDR3 sequences, 9% to 15% of them singletons; the top ten hold 1.5% to 2%. Study conclusions and caveats: With abundant cord blood beta clonotypes, insertions were fewer; memory repertoires showed no such pattern.

Healthy Caucasians alone served as donors. The table lists this clonotype with a few counts. Its antigen is undetermined. The V and J ends lost 4 bases and 7 bases, in that order; junction bases with no gene match: 15. In germline, CDR1 is SGHDT, CDR2 YYEEEE. The CDR3 covers 16 residues. This same sample was also taken into another study, of yellow fever vaccine responses in identical twins. That paper states: The authors reported partly convergent, partly personalized vaccine responses in identical twins.

V and J are TRBV5-6 and TRBJ2-3; 7 nucleotides match TRBD1. Sequencing was performed on PBMCs. The TCR comes from a woman aged 18 to 35 in good health. CDR3 region: CASSLIATGLQNTQYF. The CDR3 nucleotides read TGTGCCAGCAGCCTCATAGCGACAGGGCTCCAAAATACGCAGTATTTT.